The next 25 T cell receptor beta chains were all read from a single sample in a study of blood T cell repertoires in COVID-19. The data were produced by immunoSEQ multiplex PCR, yet TCRdb's version contains in-frame clones alone and is incomplete. The sample lists 140,000 to 150,000 clones; about 87% were seen once. Input material: peripheral blood. Every receptor here comes from a woman between 45 and 65 years old with acute or convalescent COVID-19.

The chain's CDR3 is CASSSPGGEKLFF. Here the CDR3 DNA reads TGTGCCAGCAGCTCCCCGGGGGGTGAAAAACTGTTTTTT. The rearrangement joins TRBV7-9 to TRBJ1-4; D might be TRBD1 (5 bases). The CDR3 consists of 13 residues. The germline gives CDR1 SEHNR, CDR2 FQNEAQ (reference sequence). The V end was cut by 4 bases, the J end by 7 bases, with 10 bases between.

The rearrangement links TRBV27 to TRBJ2-3; tentatively, D is TRBD2 (6 bases). Germline V gives CDR1 MNHEY, CDR2 SMNVEV (reference sequence). V was trimmed by 6 bases and J by 0 bases, leaving 13 bases between them. There are 15 residues in the CDR3. CDR3 in amino acids: CASRLRLASTDTQYF. The CDR3 DNA sequence: TGTGCCAGCAGACTCCGTCTAGCGAGCACAGATACGCAGTATTTT.

This clone was detected once. V and J are TRBV28 and TRBJ2-1; D gene unclear. Germline CDR1 reads MDHEN; CDR2 reads SYDVKM. The CDR3 runs to 14 residues. Trimming removed 1 base from V and 2 bases from J, with 6 bases in between. The CDR3 coding sequence is TGTGCCAGCAGTTTATTCAGGCCCTACAATGAGCAGTTCTTC. Protein: CASSLFRPYNEQFF.

The chain recombines TRBV18 with TRBJ2-1; 9 nucleotides align to TRBD2. Germline CDR1 KGHSH, CDR2 LQKENI. The J segment lost 9 bases and the V segment lost 6 bases, leaving 12 bases of the junction unmatched. CDR3 size: 15 residues. CDR3 protein: CASSRVGGGDREQFF. CDR3 DNA sequence: TGTGCCAGCTCCCGGGTTGGCGGGGGGGATCGTGAGCAGTTCTTC.

The rearrangement links TRBV29-1 to TRBJ1-1, with D possibly matching TRBD1 (5 bases). The ends were cut back, 5 bases at V and 4 bases at J, with 14 bases in the middle. Per germline, CDR1 SQVTM and CDR2 ANQGSEA. This CDR3 has 13 residues. CDR3 loop: CSVWQGVTTEAFF. The DNA of the CDR3 is TGCAGCGTTTGGCAGGGCGTGACCACTGAAGCTTTCTTT.

The V call is TRBV7-9, the J call TRBJ2-7, with 7 bases matching TRBD1. Germline V gives CDR1 SEHNR, CDR2 FQNEAQ (reference sequence). The V segment lost 5 bases and the J segment 2 bases; nucleotides outside the gene matches: 6. The CDR3 contains 14 residues. In nucleotides, the CDR3 is TGTGCCAGCAGCCGGGACAGTTTTACCTACGAGCAGTACTTC. Translated: CASSRDSFTYEQYF.

This chain uses TRBV9 with TRBJ2-1; TRBD2 agrees at 10 bases. The CDR3 loop spans 16 amino acids. Germline V gives CDR1 SGDLS, CDR2 YYNGEE. The junction had 7 bases not matched to a gene; V was cut back by 0 bases and J by 7 bases. The CDR3 protein is CASSVGAGGIVNEQFF. The DNA of the CDR3 is TGTGCCAGCAGCGTAGGAGCGGGAGGGATAGTAAATGAGCAGTTCTTC.

The gene calls are TRBV7-2 and TRBJ2-3; 7 positions match TRBD2. The CDR3 is made up of 17 amino acids. Trimming at V came to 5 bases and at J to 3 bases, leaving 14 bases not matched to a gene. Germline CDR1 reads SGHTA; CDR2 reads FQGNSA. CDR3 DNA: TGTGCCAGCAGCGCCGTAGCGGGCCCGATGTTTACAGATACGCAGTATTTT. Translating it yields CASSAVAGPMFTDTQYF.

The rearrangement joins TRBV24-1 to TRBJ2-1, with no clear D. Germline V lookup: CDR1 KGHDR, CDR2 SFDVKD. The V gene lost 3 bases and the J gene lost 12 bases, with 2 bases spanning the gap. The CDR3 is made up of 9 amino acids. The CDR3 loop reads CATSDLQFF. The CDR3 coding sequence is TGTGCCACCAGTGATCTGCAGTTCTTC.

This rearrangement joins TRBV9 to TRBJ1-2; possible D gene TRBD1, 5 bases. This CDR3 comprises 16 residues. Trimming left V 3 bases short and J 4 bases short, with 19 bases between. The germline V gene has CDR1 SGDLS and CDR2 YYNGEE. The CDR3 DNA reads TGTGCCAGCAGCGGGAGAAAAGAAAGACAGACCTATGGCTACACCTTC. Translated, it gives CASSGRKERQTYGYTF.

The J gene is TRBJ2-1, the V gene TRBV6-2 or TRBV6-3, with no clear D. CDR1 and CDR2 from the germline V gene are MNHEY and SVGEGT. This CDR3 is 13 amino acids long. Between the trimmed V and J ends, which lost 5 bases and 3 bases, there was a span of 8 bases. The CDR3 bases are TGTGCCAGCAGTATTCCTAACTACAATGAGCAGTTCTTC. Its protein is CASSIPNYNEQFF.

The V and J genes are TRBV30 and TRBJ1-5; 7 nucleotides match TRBD1. V dropped 3 bases and J dropped 3; count of bases not matched to a gene: 5. Looked up from germline, CDR1 is GTSNPN and CDR2 is SVGIG (reference sequence). The CDR3 spans 14 residues. This chain's CDR3 is CAWSRQGPNQPQHF. The CDR3 DNA reads TGTGCCTGGAGCCGACAGGGCCCCAATCAGCCCCAGCATTTT.

The chain employs TRBV19 and TRBJ1-1, with D uncertain. The length of the CDR3 is 14 residues. In germline, CDR1 is LNHDA, CDR2 SQIVND (reference sequence). Trimming removed 6 bases from V and 5 bases from J, with 16 bases in between. CDR3 sequence: CASRRDSTGTEAFF. The CDR3 nucleotides are TGTGCCAGTAGGAGGGATTCCACGGGTACTGAAGCTTTCTTT.

V is TRBV7-6 and J is TRBJ2-7; TRBD1 matches at 7 bases. The germline V gene has CDR1 SGHVS and CDR2 FNYEAQ. J was trimmed by 0 bases and V by 4 bases; bases with no gene match: 3. This CDR3 contains 14 residues. The CDR3 spells CASSSRQGSYEQYF. CDR3 DNA sequence: TGTGCCAGCAGCTCCCGACAGGGCTCCTACGAGCAGTACTTC.

The genes are TRBV24-1 and TRBJ2-7, with D maybe TRBD2 (5 bases). CDR1 and CDR2 from the germline V gene are KGHDR and SFDVKD. Trimming stripped 7 bases from V and 5 bases from J, with 20 bases between. CDR3 length: 15 amino acids. For the CDR3, the DNA is TGTGCCACCAGGACCCAAGAGACGCGGGCTCACGAGCAGTACTTC. The encoded protein is CATRTQETRAHEQYF.

J is TRBJ1-5 and V is TRBV11-2; D is undetermined. CDR1 and CDR2 (germline): SGHAT, FQNNGV. The V gene lost 5 bases and the J gene lost 0 bases, with 8 bases spanning the gap. This CDR3 is 14 amino acids long. Written as DNA, the CDR3 is TGTGCCAGCAGCCTGCACAGTAGCAATCAGCCCCAGCATTTT. Protein sequence: CASSLHSSNQPQHF.

The rearrangement joins TRBV7-6 to TRBJ2-1; 10 nucleotides match TRBD2. The germline CDR1 and CDR2 sequences are SGHVS and FNYEAQ. V lost 1 base and J lost 4; bases outside the gene matches: 13. The CDR3 sequence is 19 residues long. CDR3 sequence (DNA): TGTGCCAGCAGCTTAGATGGGCCGGGACTAGCGTTGCATTACAATGAGCAGTTCTTC. This sequence encodes CASSLDGPGLALHYNEQFF.

The genes are TRBV2 and TRBJ2-1; 8 bases map to TRBD2. The germline V gene has CDR1 SNHLY and CDR2 FYNNEI. J was trimmed by 6 bases and V by 7 bases; bases with no gene match: 5. This CDR3 is 13 amino acids long. CDR3 sequence: CASIAGIGNEQFF. Written as DNA, the CDR3 is TGTGCCAGCATAGCGGGAATCGGCAATGAGCAGTTCTTC.

This clone was recorded only once. V is TRBV5-4 and J is TRBJ2-3; 8 nucleotides match TRBD2. Germline lookup yields CDR1 SGHNT and CDR2 YYREEE (reference sequence). Trimming took 0 bases from V and 4 from J; bases not matched to a gene: 4. The CDR3 runs 15 residues. This chain's CDR3 is CASSLALGGADTQYF. CDR3 DNA sequence: TGTGCCAGCAGCTTGGCCCTCGGGGGGGCAGATACGCAGTATTTT.

A single count supports this clone. This sequence joins TRBV3-1 (or the pseudogene TRBV3-2) and TRBJ2-1, with 11 bases matching TRBD2. V lost 8 bases, J lost 5 bases, and 5 bases stayed unmatched. In germline, CDR1 is LGHDT, CDR2 YNNKEL (reference sequence). The CDR3 consists of 14 residues. The CDR3 coding sequence is TGTGCCAGCCGTCTAGCGGGAGGAGACAATGAGCAGTTCTTC. Encoded protein: CASRLAGGDNEQFF.

CDR3 nucleotide sequence: TGTGCCAGCAGTGTAGCCAATAGGGAGTGGTATGGCTACACCTTC. This codes for CASSVANREWYGYTF. This chain uses TRBV6-1 with TRBJ1-2; D unclear. The CDR3 is made up of 15 amino acids. The germline V gene has CDR1 MNHNS and CDR2 SASEGT. V lost 4 bases and J lost 5, with 17 bases in between.

The V gene is TRBV7-9, the J gene TRBJ1-5; possible D gene TRBD1, 5 bases. Germline V lookup: CDR1 SEHNR, CDR2 FQNEAQ (reference sequence). This CDR3 contains 13 residues. The V and J ends lost 5 bases and 5 bases respectively, with 10 bases between them. In DNA, the CDR3 is TGTGCCAGCAGCACTCGCAGGGATCAGCCCCAGCATTTT. Translated: CASSTRRDQPQHF.

V is TRBV6-5 and J is TRBJ2-5; possible D gene TRBD2, 6 bases. The CDR3 runs to 14 residues. CDR1 MNHEY and CDR2 SVGAGI come from the germline V gene. Trimming shortened V by 2 bases and J by 4 bases, and 11 bases separated the two germline ends. The CDR3 reads CASSYGQGGETQYF. CDR3 DNA: TGTGCCAGCAGTTACGGCCAGGGAGGAGAGACCCAGTACTTC.

The chain uses TRBV2 and TRBJ2-3, with D possibly TRBD2 on 5 matching bases. Trimming took 5 bases from V and 5 from J, leaving 8 bases between them. CDR1 and CDR2 (germline): SNHLY, FYNNEI. CDR3 length equals 12 residues. CDR3 residues: CASSQLGDTQYF. CDR3 DNA sequence: TGTGCCAGCAGTCAACTAGGAGATACGCAGTATTTT.

The chain has TRBV4-1 and TRBJ1-2; 7 bases match TRBD1. This CDR3 spans 16 amino acids. Per germline, CDR1 MGHRA and CDR2 YSYEKL. Losses at the gene ends were 0 bases for V and 5 bases for J; bases not matched to a gene: 9. The CDR3 is CASSQDRGRGSYGYTF. In DNA, the CDR3 is TGCGCCAGCAGCCAAGATAGGGGCAGGGGGAGTTATGGCTACACCTTC.